These T cell receptor beta chains were read from a single sample in a study of STAT5B mutations in CD4+ large granular lymphocyte leukemia. The table came from immunoSEQ multiplex PCR; TCRdb's copy has only in-frame clones and leaves some out. Counted here are some 27,000 clones, about 69% occurring once; the ten biggest clones make up 3% to 3.5%. The sequencing sample was made of CD4+ T cells from blood buffy coats. These receptors were collected from a human donor in good health. Each CDR3 is given with its conserved first and last residue. D genes are given only for firm matches. Only some rows state a clone size, as once, few, many or a class for expanded clones.

>.|.|TRBJ1-5|TRBV21-1|13
TGTGCCAGCAGGGTAGGATCCAATCAGCCCCAGCATTTT
CASRVGSNQPQHF
>TRBD1|.|TRBJ1-5|TRBV28|14
TGTGCCAGCAGGTCTCCGGGACAGCTTCAGCCCCAGCATTTT
CASRSPGQLQPQHF
>.|once|TRBJ1-2|TRBV5-4|12
TGTGCCAGCAGCTTCGGGAAAAGGCCGGGGGCCTTC
CASSFGKRPGAF
>TRBD1|few|TRBJ2-7|TRBV9|15
TGTGCCAGCAGCGCGCAATGGGACAGCTCCTACGAGCAGTACTTC
CASSAQWDSSYEQYF
>.|.|TRBJ2-7|TRBV28|14
TGTGCCAGCAGTTTATATGGGGGGTGGGGCGAGCAGTACTTC
CASSLYGGWGEQYF
>.|.|TRBJ2-3|TRBV7-6|17
TGTGCCAGCAGTCCCATGGGCGGGAATCTTGGGACAGATACGCAGTATTTT
CASSPMGGNLGTDTQYF
>.|.|TRBJ1-6|TRBV7-8|15
TGTGCCAGCAGCTTAGCGAGGACGGGGATTTCACCCCTCCACTTT
CASSLARTGISPLHF
>.|few|TRBJ2-7|TRBV27|13
TGTGCCAGCAGGCTTTCGGAATCCTACGAGCAGTACTTC
CASRLSESYEQYF
>TRBD1|.|TRBJ2-3|TRBV5-5|16
TGTGCCAGCAGCTTGACCTACAGGGGCGGCACAGATACGCAGTATTTT
CASSLTYRGGTDTQYF
>TRBD2|.|TRBJ2-1|TRBV7-7|16
TGTGCTAGCAGCTTAGAGGGACTAGCGAGATACAATGAGCAGTTCTTC
CASSLEGLARYNEQFF
>.|medium-sized|TRBJ1-3|TRBV18|13
TGTGCCAGCTCACCAGACAGCCGAAACACCATATATTTT
CASSPDSRNTIYF
>TRBD2|few|TRBJ2-1|TRBV4-3|15
TGCGCCAGCAGCCAAGTCGGACTAGCGAGCAATGAGCAGTTCTTC
CASSQVGLASNEQFF
>.|.|TRBJ1-6|TRBV27|15
TGTGCCAGCGGTACATGGGGCCGATATAATTCACCCCTCCACTTT
CASGTWGRYNSPLHF
>.|.|TRBJ1-2|TRBV30|13
TGTGCCTGGGGCGCGGCGCTTAACTATGGCTACACCTTC
CAWGAALNYGYTF
>.|.|TRBJ2-1|TRBV27|11
TGTGCCAGCAGGGCCTTGGATGAGCAGTTCTTC
CASRALDEQFF
>TRBD2|.|TRBJ2-7|TRBV6-1|16
TGTGCCAGCAGTGAAGGTCGGGCTAGCGGGAGTTACGAGCAGTACTTC
CASSEGRASGSYEQYF